The present T cell receptor (beta chain) was sequenced within a study of blood T cell repertoires in COVID-19. Per the study methods: Quantification of nucleated cells was approximated via reference gene primer amplification. Some clones are missing from TCRdb's copy, which holds only in-frame ones; the method was immunoSEQ multiplex PCR. V and J calls and clone size are as listed in that table; D and trimming were resolved from the DNA. This table has approximately 270,000 clones, over 75% appearing once. The Seattle patients joined while their infection was active and were tracked longitudinally afterward. This CDR3 comprises 16 residues. Deletions cut 3 bases from V and 1 base from J, with 15 bases between. Germline-derived CDR1 and CDR2 are MNHNS and SASEGT.

The sequencing sample was made of peripheral blood. This receptor was identified in a human donor with COVID-19, enrolled during active disease. The donor label of this sample is uncertain. The chain has TRBV6-1 and TRBJ1-1; TRBD1 might be the D (5 bases). Written as DNA, the CDR3 is TGTGCCAGCAGTGACCTTTTGGGGCTCACGAACACTGAAGCTTTCTTT. It encodes CASSDLLGLTNTEAFF.